The sequence of this TCR beta chain was determined in a study of shared clonotypes between healthy human individuals (TCRdb year 2020). Concerning the study at large: The cohort included a few men and two women between 18 and 49 years of age. For each donor, CD4 naive and CD4 memory were each run on three plates, CD8 naive on two plates, and CD8 memory on one plate. The study deeply sequenced blood TCR repertoires of five healthy adults to estimate repertoire size and the extent of clonotype sharing between individuals. Libraries were prepared and TCR repertoires were sequenced by different laboratories using diverse techniques, in order to increase sequencing depth and limit assay-specific biases. Per donor, leukapheresis produced somewhere between about 0.94 and 9.5 billion PBMCs.

Overall study outcomes, separate from this receptor: Pairwise subsampling indicated that sequencing depth was expected to affect the degree of clonotype sharing among donors. Naive subsets generally had larger estimated clonotype richness than memory subsets. Sampling was restricted to blood, and TCR repertoires in tissues likely differ from the TCR repertoires found in blood. Higher generation probabilities were observed for clonotypes shared by all four sorted-subset donors than for non-shared clonotypes. Rarefaction of sorted-subset datasets indicated incomplete sequencing despite the large sequencing depth. Because the study included only a small number of donors, the genetic and exposure-history diversity represented was limited. Approximately 5% of naive CD4, more than 3% of naive CD8, roughly 2.4% of memory CD4, and approximately 0.39% of memory CD8 clonotypes were shared across a few donors.

TCR CDR3 regions were amplified from genomic DNA by multiplex PCR using the deep immunoSEQ assay. Extracted genomic DNA from each cell subset was spread evenly across all wells of several immunoSEQ 96-well plates, with each plate serving as a replicate. For sorted subsets, each replicate PCR was loaded with roughly 200 ng genomic DNA, equivalent to 32,000 or so T cell genomes. Purified libraries were quantified with a Qubit 3.0 fluorometer, sized on a Bioanalyzer 2100, and re-quantified with the KAPA Library Quantification kit. Every immunoSEQ 96-well plate was sequenced on a dedicated single-read 150-cycle Illumina NextSeq 550 flow cell. The study's own analysis went as follows. The immunoSEQ output contained only junctional sequences without quality scores, so filtering could not match that applied to full-length reads. Sequences were annotated with PyIR, a Python wrapper for IgBLAST v1.9, using IMGT germline references to assign V/J genes and CDR3. Any read was removed if the V/J assignment was weak (E-value above 1e-6), the CDR3 was missing, or the read contained stop codons, out-of-frame junctions, or ambiguous translated residues. V3J clonotypes were defined by identical inferred V gene, J gene, and CDR3 amino acid sequence. To compute the percentage overlap between repertoires, the number of shared unique clonotypes was divided by the size of the smaller repertoire. Richness of each repertoire was evaluated using RTK rarefaction, the Chao1 estimator, and Recon v2.1 estimates of unobserved clonotypes. For all TCRbeta clonotypes obtained by the gDNA method from a few donors, generation probabilities were computed with OLGA. TCRdb stores this immuneACCESS table with in-frame sequences only. Part of the clones is absent; in the studies checked, under half of the shortfall reflects unresolved V genes, and no reason is known for the rest. From that table come the V and J calls and clone size; the DNA was used to work out D and trimming. The sample table contains about 2.5 million clones; only one count was recorded for 80% to 95% of them. The ten top clones hold around 0.4% of the sample.

This clone is a singleton in its sample. The specificity of this receptor is unknown. Base qualities were left out, and no much larger clone turns up one base away. Healthy HIV-negative adults with no recently reported acute infections or vaccinations were included as donors. Every donor was a Caucasian adult living in Nashville, Tennessee, USA. Magnetic negative selection was used to enrich CD4+ T cells, after which naive cells were positively selected on CD45RA and the negative fraction became the memory subset. After blood collection by leukapheresis, PBMCs were isolated using Ficoll-Histopaque density gradient centrifugation and then cryopreserved in the vapor phase of liquid nitrogen. Purity and quantity of every magnetically sorted T cell population were checked by analytical flow cytometry. Genomic DNA was isolated from each sorted fraction and quantified by UV absorbance on a Nanodrop 2000c.

This clonotype originated in a man aged 18 to 29 in good health. Some clones in this sample may be carry-over from other donors' samples. Sequenced sample: naive CD4+ T cells from PBMCs. The label giving this sample's cell subset or site can be read as: CD45RA+ positively selected.

DNA sequence: TGTGCCAGCAAGCGGGGCCCAATGAACACTGAAGCTTTCTTT. Translation gives CASKRGPMNTEAFF. The chain links TRBV28 with TRBJ1-1; the D region possibly corresponds to TRBD1 (5 bases align). CDR1 and CDR2 are drawn from the germline V gene: MDHEN, SYDVKM. The CDR3 contains 14 residues, cysteine and phenylalanine counted. The read is trimmed to its CDR3 DNA, 42 bases read in frame from base 1. Trimming removed 7 bases from V and 0 bases from J, leaving 12 bases between the germline ends.